Listed here are 32 T cell receptor beta chains from one sample, sequenced in a study of T cell clusters in autoimmune cytopenias. Each sample's input was around 270 ng genomic DNA, about 38,000 genome equivalents. TRB was amplified by touch-down multiplex PCR, primer pools A and B combined. TCRdb re-called the multiplex PCR reads and shows each CDR3 protein once, DNA omitted. Its listing shows some 2,000 distinct CDR3 sequences. The data also belong to a second study, concerning T cell repertoires in aging, cancer and after chemotherapy.

The specimen was peripheral blood. These TCRs come from a human donor in good health.

Its frequency marks this clonotype as medium-sized (0.01 to 0.1%). The genes are TRBV7-6 and TRBJ1-4. The CDR3 loop spans 16 amino acids. Germline lookup yields CDR1 SGHVS and CDR2 FNYEAQ. The CDR3 sequence is CASSSNSRATNEKLFF.

This chain links TRBV6-2 or TRBV6-3 with TRBJ2-7; TCRdb lists TRBD1, though no DNA is available to test this call. Germline CDR1 MNHEY, CDR2 SVGEGT. The CDR3 totals 15 residues. CDR3 amino acids: CASNREGGNTYEQYF.

Judged by frequency, this clonotype is medium-sized. CDR3 sequence: CATSDSGEDTQYF. The J gene is TRBJ2-3, the V gene TRBV24-1; as DNA is missing, the TRBD1 call by TCRdb cannot be tested. This CDR3 spans 13 amino acids. The V gene's germline CDR1 is KGHDR and CDR2 SFDVKD.

This clonotype is called medium-sized based on its frequency. The V gene is TRBV20-1, the J gene TRBJ1-6. Germline V lookup: CDR1 DFQATT, CDR2 SNEGSKA (reference sequence). There are 15 residues in the CDR3. CDR3 protein: CSARSTAALGSPLHF.

Considering frequency, this clonotype is medium-sized. The CDR3 sequence: CASRRSPTYGYTF. This rearrangement joins TRBV7-9 to TRBJ1-2. CDR3 length equals 13 residues. Germline CDR1 and CDR2: SEHNR and FQNEAQ (reference sequence).

The genes are TRBV5-5 and TRBJ2-1. CDR1 is SGHKS and CDR2 is YYEKEE in the germline V gene (reference sequence). This CDR3 spans 14 amino acids. The CDR3 reads CASSLTTPYNEQFF.

This clonotype counts as medium-sized by frequency. The V call is TRBV20-1, the J call TRBJ1-2; the D call of TRBD1 rests on TCRdb alone, since no DNA is present to check it. The CDR3 runs to 15 residues. Per germline, CDR1 DFQATT and CDR2 SNEGSKA (reference sequence). CDR3 sequence: CSAYSLGGPGYGYTF.

Its frequency marks this clonotype as medium-sized (0.01 to 0.1%). The genes are TRBV19 and TRBJ1-6; TCRdb picks TRBD1, but there is no DNA to check that call. Germline loops: CDR1 LNHDA, CDR2 SQIVND (reference sequence). The CDR3 consists of 14 residues. CDR3 sequence reads: CASSFPGDNSPLHF.

This clonotype is identified as medium-sized from frequency. The chain links TRBV12-5 to TRBJ2-2; with no DNA, the TCRdb D assignment of TRBD1 cannot be verified. Germline assignment: CDR1 LGHNT and CDR2 FRNRAP. This CDR3 has 16 amino acids. The CDR3 loop reads CASGSRTGGAAGELFF. The variable domain in full, completed from reference TRBV12-5 and TRBJ2-2, reads DARVTQTPRHKVTEMGQEVTMRCQPILGHNTVFWYRQTMMQGLELLAYFRNRAPLDDSGMPKDRFSAEMPDATLATLKIQPSEPRDSAVYFCASGSRTGGAAGELFFGEGSRLTVL.

This chain's CDR3 is CASSQEVRDFQETQYF. The chain uses TRBV4-2 and TRBJ2-5. This CDR3 spans 16 amino acids. Germline loops: CDR1 LGHNA, CDR2 YNFKEQ.

The V and J genes are TRBV7-7 and TRBJ2-5; TCRdb's D call of TRBD2 is untestable without DNA. This CDR3 region has 15 residues. Per the germline V gene, CDR1 is SSHAT and CDR2 is FNYEAQ (reference sequence). The CDR3 region is CASSQTSGGTETQYF.

According to its frequency, this clonotype is medium-sized. The rearrangement uses TRBV5-4 and TRBJ2-1. The CDR3 extends over 12 amino acids. CDR1 and CDR2 (germline): SGHNT, YYREEE (reference sequence). The CDR3 is CASSRWSNEQFF.

This sequence joins TRBV20-1 and TRBJ1-3. This CDR3 contains 14 residues. CDR1 and CDR2 (germline): DFQATT, SNEGSKA (reference sequence). CDR3 residues: CSAVWGTTGNTIYF.

This clonotype is medium-sized (0.01 to 0.1%) by frequency. The CDR3 loop reads CASSYLNRVQPQHF. The genes are TRBV6-2 or TRBV6-3 and TRBJ1-5; TCRdb reports TRBD1, a call that lacks DNA to check it against. The germline gives CDR1 MNHEY, CDR2 SVGEGT. The CDR3 contains 14 residues.

This clonotype shows up as medium-sized by frequency. The CDR3 here is CAWTRGGRGEQFF. The chain links TRBV30 to TRBJ2-1; TCRdb proposes TRBD2, but this gene call is untestable without DNA. CDR1 and CDR2 from the germline V gene are GTSNPN and SVGIG (reference sequence). CDR3 length: 13 residues.

V and J are TRBV12-3 or TRBV12-4 and TRBJ2-2; TCRdb selects TRBD1, and the lack of DNA leaves this call unchecked. This CDR3 is 15 amino acids long. The CDR3 here is CASSLSGAGTGELFF.

This clonotype counts as large (0.1 to 1%) by frequency. The J gene is TRBJ2-5, the V gene TRBV6-5; the D call of TRBD1 rests on TCRdb alone, since no DNA is present to check it. The CDR3 covers 14 residues. CDR1 is MNHEY and CDR2 is SVGAGI in the germline V gene. CDR3 sequence: CASSLGQGGETQYF.

This clonotype shows up as medium-sized by frequency. The chain combines TRBV5-6 with TRBJ2-5; TCRdb's D gene call, TRBD2, goes unchecked for lack of DNA. There are 17 residues in the CDR3. Germline CDR1 is SGHDT and CDR2 is YYEEEE. The CDR3: CASSPAYSGGAGETQYF.

According to its frequency, this clonotype is medium-sized. J is TRBJ2-3 and V is TRBV7-2. Germline CDR1 reads SGHTA; CDR2 reads FQGNSA. The CDR3 is made up of 14 amino acids. Here the CDR3 reads CASSLVGYTDTQYF.

This clonotype is identified as large from frequency. The rearrangement uses TRBV19 and TRBJ1-6; TCRdb designates TRBD1, a call that cannot be tested without DNA. Germline V lookup: CDR1 LNHDA, CDR2 SQIVND (reference sequence). CDR3 length equals 18 residues. The CDR3: CASSIRMTGGAELSPLHF.

This chain connects TRBV20-1 to TRBJ1-5; TCRdb indicates TRBD1, and absent DNA this call remains unverified. CDR3 size: 13 residues. Germline V gene sequence: CDR1 DFQATT, CDR2 SNEGSKA (reference sequence). The CDR3 loop is CSARATGTQPQHF.

This clonotype counts as medium-sized by frequency. The V call is TRBV6-5, the J call TRBJ2-1. Germline V lookup: CDR1 MNHEY, CDR2 SVGAGI. The CDR3 extends over 15 amino acids. CDR3 sequence reads: CASSTDRGSYNEQFF.

According to its frequency, this clonotype is medium-sized. V and J are TRBV4-3 and TRBJ2-7; without DNA, the TCRdb call of TRBD1 cannot be checked. Germline CDR1 is LGHNA and CDR2 is YSLEER. The CDR3 runs to 15 residues. The chain's CDR3 is CASSQGDRTIYEQYF.

The rearrangement joins TRBV5-1 to TRBJ2-1. CDR3 length: 15 amino acids. Germline V gives CDR1 SGHRS, CDR2 YFSETQ. CDR3 amino acids: CASSLDTSSYNEQFF.

The rearrangement uses TRBV4-3 and TRBJ1-1; TCRdb's assignment of TRBD1 cannot be checked, as there is no DNA. Germline assignment: CDR1 LGHNA and CDR2 YSLEER. CDR3 length: 16 residues. CDR3 sequence reads: CASSQRGGGQDFEAFF.

This clonotype ranks as medium-sized (0.01 to 0.1%) in terms of frequency. The V and J genes are TRBV6-2 or TRBV6-3 and TRBJ2-7. CDR1 is MNHEY, CDR2 SVGEGT, per germline. There are 17 residues in the CDR3. This chain's CDR3 is CASSYSMKTVSSYEQYF.

This clonotype registers medium-sized by frequency. The rearrangement uses TRBV19 and TRBJ2-1; TCRdb's D gene call, TRBD2, goes unchecked for lack of DNA. The CDR3 consists of 15 residues. Germline-derived CDR1 and CDR2 are LNHDA and SQIVND (reference sequence). The CDR3 spells CASSKTADPYNEQFF.

Judged by frequency, this clonotype is large (0.1 to 1%). The J gene is TRBJ1-2, the V gene TRBV19; TCRdb's D call of TRBD1 is untestable without DNA. Germline V lookup: CDR1 LNHDA, CDR2 SQIVND (reference sequence). The CDR3 totals 14 residues. CDR3 in amino acids: CASSLDREHYGYTF.

Judged by frequency, this clonotype is medium-sized. The chain's CDR3 is CASSEYVLGSTDTQYF. The gene calls are TRBV6-1 and TRBJ2-3. From germline, CDR1 is MNHNS and CDR2 SASEGT. This CDR3 contains 16 residues.

J is TRBJ2-6 and V is TRBV9; TCRdb's assignment of TRBD2 cannot be checked, as there is no DNA. Germline V gene data show CDR1 as SGDLS and CDR2 as YYNGEE. This CDR3 region has 17 residues. The CDR3 loop is CASSPGTASEGANVLTF.

The chain uses TRBV25-1 and TRBJ2-1; TCRdb returns TRBD1, unconfirmable since there is no DNA. The CDR3 runs to 12 residues. CDR1 and CDR2 (germline): MGHDK, SYGVNS. The CDR3 spells CASRRDRDEQFF.

CDR3 sequence reads: CARDRDRGNEKLFF. The rearrangement uses TRBV25-1 and TRBJ1-4; TCRdb selects TRBD1, and the lack of DNA leaves this call unchecked. There are 14 residues in the CDR3. CDR1 is MGHDK and CDR2 is SYGVNS in the germline V gene. Using reference TRBV25-1 and TRBJ1-4 for the parts outside the CDR3, the full variable domain is EADIYQTPRYLVIGTGKKITLECSQTMGHDKMYWYQQDPGMELHLIHYSYGVNSTEKGDLSSESTVSRIRTEHFPLTLESARPSHTSQYLCARDRDRGNEKLFFGSGTQLSVL.